Below are 9 T cell receptor beta chains sequenced from a single sample in a study of T-cell reconstitution after alpha-beta-depleted transplantation in children. During its preparation, the TCRbeta library received unique molecular identifiers. TCRdb recomputed calls from the PCR reads with MiXCR, one row per CDR3 protein. Of around 380,000 distinct CDR3 sequences listed, roughly 10% are singletons. This sample comprised PBMCs from the stem cell graft donor, obtained from the stem cell graft. These receptors originate from a human donor who donated a stem cell graft to a child with acute myeloid leukemia.

The genes are TRBV5-1 and TRBJ1-1; 7 bases fit TRBD1. The germline gives CDR1 SGHRS, CDR2 YFSETQ. With 0 bases clipped from V and 7 bases from J, the junction kept 0 bases outside the gene matches. The CDR3 extends over 12 amino acids. CDR3 loop: CASSLGTGEAFF. The CDR3 DNA reads TGCGCCAGCAGCTTGGGGACAGGTGAAGCTTTCTTT.

The chain is built from TRBV6-1 and TRBJ2-7; a possible D gene is TRBD2 (5 bases). V lost 6 bases and J 2 bases, leaving 11 bases between the germline ends. Germline V lookup: CDR1 MNHNS, CDR2 SASEGT. CDR3 size: 13 residues. The DNA for the CDR3 is TGTGCCAGCAGACCACCGGGAACCTACGAGCAGTACGTC. This sequence encodes CASRPPGTYEQYV.

This clonotype was picked up many times. The chain recombines TRBV12-3 or TRBV12-4 with TRBJ2-1; 7 nucleotides match TRBD2. The CDR3 runs to 15 residues. V lost 6 bases and J lost 0; bases outside the gene matches: 5. In DNA, the CDR3 is TGTGCCAGCAGACTAGGGACTACCTCCTACAATGAGCAGTTCTTC. Translated: CASRLGTTSYNEQFF.

The CDR3 bases are TGTGCCAGCAGCCATACCGACAGAGACAATCAGCCCCAGCATTTT. Translated: CASSHTDRDNQPQHF. The V gene is TRBV12-3 or TRBV12-4, the J gene TRBJ1-5, with TRBD1 as a possible D gene (5 bases). V was clipped by 6 bases and J by 3 bases, with 15 bases between them. The CDR3 totals 15 residues.

The chain is built from TRBV5-1 and TRBJ2-2; D remains ambiguous. CDR3 size: 14 residues. Germline lookup yields CDR1 SGHRS and CDR2 YFSETQ. V was pared by 7 bases and J by 3 bases, with 13 bases between. The CDR3 DNA is TGCGCCAGCGAATCGCAGGTGGACACCGGGGAGCTGTTTTTT. Amino acids: CASESQVDTGELFF.

This clonotype was counted between two and nine times. J is TRBJ2-1 and V is TRBV7-9; TRBD2 is a possible D gene (7 bases). The CDR3 runs to 16 residues. The ends were cut back, 6 bases at V and 2 bases at J, with 17 bases in the middle. CDR1 and CDR2 from the germline V gene are SEHNR and FQNEAQ (reference sequence). The CDR3 sequence: CASSFIGGRTYNEQFF. In DNA form, the CDR3 reads TGTGCCAGCAGTTTCATCGGGGGGCGGACCTACAATGAGCAGTTCTTC.

The V call is TRBV7-2, the J call TRBJ2-2; D is ambiguous. The V gene's germline CDR1 is SGHTA and CDR2 FQGNSA. This CDR3 has 13 residues. The germline V and J ends were trimmed by 5 bases and 5 bases, with 9 bases remaining between them. The CDR3, as DNA: TGTGCCAGCAGCCACACGCGGACCGGGGAGCTGTTTTTT. Protein: CASSHTRTGELFF.

This clonotype was observed a handful of times. The rearrangement joins TRBV20-1 to TRBJ2-3; 7 bases line up with TRBD2. Germline loops: CDR1 DFQATT, CDR2 SNEGSKA (reference sequence). CDR3 length: 12 amino acids. The CDR3 sequence: CSLGTTTDTQYF. CDR3 DNA: TGCAGCCTCGGGACTACCACAGATACGCAGTATTTT.

This clonotype has just a few counts. The V call is TRBV20-1, the J call TRBJ2-4; TRBD2 aligns across 8 bases. Germline V gene data show CDR1 as DFQATT and CDR2 as SNEGSKA (reference sequence). The J segment lost 4 bases and the V segment lost 5 bases, leaving 19 bases of the junction unmatched. The CDR3 has 18 amino acids. In nucleotides, the CDR3 is TGCAGTGCTCCACCCTCAGCGGGGGACCCTTCCTTAAAAAACATTCAGTACTTC. Translated, it gives CSAPPSAGDPSLKNIQYF.